This paragraph reports one T cell receptor (beta chain). What it binds is not known. All of the donors resided in Nashville, Tennessee, and each was a Caucasian adult. The CDR3 is made up of 13 amino acids. Germline V lookup: CDR1 SGHNT, CDR2 YYREEE (reference sequence). After removal of 4 bases from V and 7 bases from J, the junction contained 2 bases not matched to a gene. These data belong to a study of shared clonotypes between healthy human individuals. Study as a whole: For every donor, three CD4 naive, three CD4 memory, two CD8 naive and one CD8 memory plates were used.

Measured with immunoSEQ multiplex PCR; TCRdb has only the in-frame clones, and not every one. The table has about 1.1 million clones, around 82% seen once. Points from the study as a whole: The generation probabilities recorded for non-shared clonotypes fell below those of clonotypes shared by all four donors.

This receptor was identified in a man younger than 35 in good health. Some clones in this sample may be carry-over from other donors' samples. Sequencing was performed on memory CD4+ T cells from PBMCs. Subset denoted: CD45RA-negative fraction. The V gene is TRBV5-4, the J gene TRBJ1-5; 10 bases agree with TRBD1. CDR3 residues: CASSRDRGQPQHF. For the CDR3, the DNA is TGTGCCAGCAGCAGGGACAGGGGCCAGCCCCAGCATTTT.